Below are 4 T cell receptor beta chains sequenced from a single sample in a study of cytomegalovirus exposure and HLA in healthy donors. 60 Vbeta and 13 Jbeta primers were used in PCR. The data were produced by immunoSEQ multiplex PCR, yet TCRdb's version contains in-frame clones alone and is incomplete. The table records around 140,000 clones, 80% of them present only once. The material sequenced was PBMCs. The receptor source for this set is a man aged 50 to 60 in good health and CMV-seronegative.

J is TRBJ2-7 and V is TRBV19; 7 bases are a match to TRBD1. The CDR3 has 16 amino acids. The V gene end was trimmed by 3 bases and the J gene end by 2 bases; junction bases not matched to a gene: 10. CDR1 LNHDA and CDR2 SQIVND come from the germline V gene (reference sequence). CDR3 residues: CASSILPGQGAYEQYF. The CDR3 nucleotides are TGTGCCAGTAGTATTCTTCCCGGGCAGGGGGCCTACGAGCAGTACTTC.

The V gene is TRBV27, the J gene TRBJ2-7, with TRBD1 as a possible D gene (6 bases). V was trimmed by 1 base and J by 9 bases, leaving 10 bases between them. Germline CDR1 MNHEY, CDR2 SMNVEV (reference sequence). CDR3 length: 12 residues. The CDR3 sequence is CASSLLGGAQYF. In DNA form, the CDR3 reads TGTGCCAGCAGTTTATTAGGGGGTGCGCAGTACTTC.

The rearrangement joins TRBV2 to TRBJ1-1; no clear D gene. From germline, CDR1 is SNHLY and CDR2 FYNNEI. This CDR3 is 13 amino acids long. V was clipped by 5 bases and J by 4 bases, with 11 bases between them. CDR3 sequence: CASSLTASTEAFF. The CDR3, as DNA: TGTGCCAGCAGTTTAACAGCCTCCACTGAAGCTTTCTTT.

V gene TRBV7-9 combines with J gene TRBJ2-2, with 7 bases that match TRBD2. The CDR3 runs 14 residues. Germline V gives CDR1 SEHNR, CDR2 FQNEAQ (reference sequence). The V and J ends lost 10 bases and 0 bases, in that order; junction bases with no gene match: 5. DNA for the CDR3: TGTGCCATCCGCGGACTAGCGAACACCGGGGAGCTGTTTTTT. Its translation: CAIRGLANTGELFF.